This T cell receptor beta chain was retrieved from a study of Graves' ophthalmopathy and Graves' hyperthyroidism. The overall study: Absence of ophthalmopathy within 18 months of follow-up defined stable hyperthyroidism.

Amplification targeted the TCR beta CDR3 regions, with RNA transcripts as the source material. After a first-round RT-PCR with HTBI primers, a second-round multiplex PCR was run. TCRdb re-called the multiplex PCR reads with MiXCR, one entry per CDR3 protein. The data show over a million distinct CDR3 sequences, about 40% seen once. New diagnoses, under 2 months' duration, and ages 18 to 65 characterized the hyperthyroidism patients. Orbital computed tomography, together with clinical symptoms, serum thyroxine, TRAb and thyroid ultrasound, was used for diagnosis. This clonotype came up many times. The sequenced material came from peripheral blood or thyroid tissue (not recorded which). This clonotype was sampled from an adult man with Graves' hyperthyroidism.

CDR3 residues: CASSRSPFSSGTQYF. The CDR3 DNA reads TGTGCCAGTAGCCGATCCCCCTTCTCATCGGGGACCCAGTACTTC. The rearrangement joins TRBV19 to TRBJ2-5; no clear D. CDR3 length: 15 residues. Germline CDR1 reads LNHDA; CDR2 reads SQIVND (reference sequence). V was clipped by 6 bases and J by 7 bases, with 21 bases between them.